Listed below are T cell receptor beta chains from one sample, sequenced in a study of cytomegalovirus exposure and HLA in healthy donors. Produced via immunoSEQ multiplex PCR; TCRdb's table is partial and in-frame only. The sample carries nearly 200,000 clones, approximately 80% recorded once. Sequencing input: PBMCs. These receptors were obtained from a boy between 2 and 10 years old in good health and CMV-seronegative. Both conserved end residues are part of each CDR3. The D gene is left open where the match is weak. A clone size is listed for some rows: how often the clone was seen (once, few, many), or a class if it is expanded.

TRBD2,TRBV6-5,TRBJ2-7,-,CASSYLRGGPSYEQYF,TGTGCCAGCAGTTACCTACGCGGGGGGCCCTCCTACGAGCAGTACTTC
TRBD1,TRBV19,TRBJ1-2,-,CASLGGGQDYGYTF,TGTGCCAGTTTAGGGGGCGGTCAGGACTATGGCTACACCTTC
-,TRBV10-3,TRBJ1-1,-,CAISESRNTEAFF,TGTGCCATCAGTGAGTCCAGGAACACTGAAGCTTTCTTT
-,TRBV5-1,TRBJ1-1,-,CASSPGENTEAFF,TGCGCCAGCAGTCCAGGGGAGAACACTGAAGCTTTCTTT
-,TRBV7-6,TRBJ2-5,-,CASSPTERAETQYF,TGTGCCAGCAGCCCAACCGAGCGAGCAGAGACCCAGTACTTC
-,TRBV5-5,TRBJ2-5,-,CASSLRTGSETQYF,TGTGCCAGCAGCTTGCGAACAGGGAGTGAGACCCAGTACTTC
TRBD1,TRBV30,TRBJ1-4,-,CAWSATGEEKLFF,TGTGCCTGGAGCGCGACAGGGGAAGAAAAACTGTTTTTT
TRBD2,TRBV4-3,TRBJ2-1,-,CASSHFGGGAHNEQFF,TGCGCCAGCAGCCATTTCGGCGGGGGGGCCCACAATGAGCAGTTCTTC
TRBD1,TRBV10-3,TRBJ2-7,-,CAISDPDLTGAPSSYEQYF,TGTGCCATCAGTGATCCCGACCTTACAGGGGCCCCGTCCTCCTACGAGCAGTACTTC
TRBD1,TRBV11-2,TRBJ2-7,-,CASSFDRGLFYEQYF,TGTGCCAGCAGCTTCGACAGGGGGCTTTTCTACGAGCAGTACTTC
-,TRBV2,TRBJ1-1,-,CASRDTIMNTEAFF,TGTGCCAGCCGGGACACGATCATGAACACTGAAGCTTTCTTT
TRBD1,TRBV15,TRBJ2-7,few,CATSPGTGVQRFYEQYF,TGTGCCACCAGCCCAGGGACAGGGGTCCAAAGATTCTACGAGCAGTACTTC
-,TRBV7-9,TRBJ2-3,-,CASSPLVSAPDTQYF,TGTGCCAGCAGCCCCCTAGTGAGTGCACCAGATACGCAGTATTTT
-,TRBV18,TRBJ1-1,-,CASSPGLRNTEAFF,TGTGCCAGCTCACCGGGCCTCCGGAACACTGAAGCTTTCTTT
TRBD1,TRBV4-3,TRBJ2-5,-,CASSRDMTGGEETQYF,TGCGCCAGCAGCCGGGACATGACAGGGGGCGAAGAGACCCAGTACTTC
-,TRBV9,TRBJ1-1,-,CASSVPRVQQFF,TGTGCCAGCAGCGTACCGAGGGTTCAACAATTCTTT
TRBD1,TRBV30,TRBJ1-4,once,CAWSAGQGREKLFF,TGTGCCTGGAGTGCGGGACAGGGGAGAGAAAAACTGTTTTTT
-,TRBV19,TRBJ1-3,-,CARTRQTCSGNTIYF,TGTGCCAGGACCAGACAGACCTGCTCTGGAAACACCATATATTTT
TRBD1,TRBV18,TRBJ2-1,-,CASSPRTGVSNEQFF,TGTGCCAGCTCACCCCGGACAGGGGTGAGCAATGAGCAGTTCTTC
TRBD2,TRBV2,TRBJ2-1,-,CASSVKRGGLDEQFF,TGTGCCAGCAGTGTTAAGCGGGGGGGCTTAGATGAGCAGTTCTTC
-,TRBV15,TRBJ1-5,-,CATSRARGSNQPQHF,TGTGCCACCAGCAGAGCCAGGGGTAGCAATCAGCCCCAGCATTTT
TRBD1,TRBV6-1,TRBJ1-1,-,CASTEQGAVGEAFF,TGTGCCAGCACCGAACAGGGGGCGGTTGGTGAAGCTTTCTTT
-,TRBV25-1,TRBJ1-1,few,CASSEYGGTEAFF,TGTGCCAGCAGTGAATATGGAGGCACTGAAGCTTTCTTT
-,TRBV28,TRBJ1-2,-,CASSFSGANYGYTF,TGTGCCAGCAGTTTTTCGGGGGCTAACTATGGCTACACCTTC
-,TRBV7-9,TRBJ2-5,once,CASRPSGGETQYF,TGTGCCAGCAGACCGAGCGGAGGGGAGACCCAGTACTTC
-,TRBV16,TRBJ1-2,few,CASSHGFFGVRSGVDTF,TGTGCCAGCAGCCATGGATTCTTCGGGGTCCGGTCAGGGGTTGACACCTTC
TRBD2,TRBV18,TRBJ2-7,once,CASSPSREGEQYF,TGTGCCAGCTCACCATCGAGGGAGGGAGAGCAGTACTTC
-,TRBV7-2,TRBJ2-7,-,CASSHGSDRGQYF,TGTGCCAGCAGCCACGGGTCCGATCGCGGGCAGTACTTC
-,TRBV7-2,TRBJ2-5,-,CASSYGGGQETQYF,TGTGCCAGCAGCTACGGGGGAGGCCAAGAGACCCAGTACTTC
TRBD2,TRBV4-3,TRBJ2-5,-,CASSRLLAGEETQYF,TGCGCCAGCAGCCGACTCCTAGCGGGGGAAGAGACCCAGTACTTC
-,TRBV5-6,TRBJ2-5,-,CASSFRGSFGTQYF,TGTGCCAGCAGCTTCCGGGGTAGCTTCGGGACCCAGTACTTC
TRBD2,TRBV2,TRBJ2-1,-,CASKSTSGGGNEQFF,TGTGCCAGCAAAAGTACTAGCGGGGGGGGCAATGAGCAGTTCTTC
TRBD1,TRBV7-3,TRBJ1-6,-,CASSSGTANSPLHF,TGTGCCAGCAGCTCCGGGACAGCCAATTCACCCCTCCACTTT
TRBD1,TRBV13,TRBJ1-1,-,CASRPGTGNTEAFF,TGTGCCAGCAGACCCGGGACAGGGAACACTGAAGCTTTCTTT
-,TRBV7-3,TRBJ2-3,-,CASSLTSGDDTQYF,TGTGCCAGCAGCTTAACTAGCGGAGACGATACGCAGTATTTT
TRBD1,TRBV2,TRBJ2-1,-,CASSVVGTEASYNEQFF,TGTGCCAGCAGTGTCGTAGGGACAGAGGCAAGCTACAATGAGCAGTTCTTC
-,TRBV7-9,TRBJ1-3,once,CASTPDWPGNTIYF,TGTGCCAGCACCCCGGACTGGCCGGGAAACACCATATATTTT
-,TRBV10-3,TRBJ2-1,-,CAISEIKPHNEQFF,TGTGCCATCAGTGAGATCAAGCCCCACAATGAGCAGTTCTTC
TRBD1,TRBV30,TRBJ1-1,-,CAWSALGTVNTEAFF,TGTGCCTGGAGCGCCCTCGGGACAGTGAACACTGAAGCTTTCTTT
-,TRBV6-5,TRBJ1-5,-,CASSSVSTGNQPQHF,TGTGCCAGCAGTTCCGTCTCGACAGGCAATCAGCCCCAGCATTTT
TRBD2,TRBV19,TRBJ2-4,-,CASSIGRRGSGKNIQYF,TGTGCCAGTAGTATTGGGAGGCGGGGGTCAGGCAAAAACATTCAGTACTTC
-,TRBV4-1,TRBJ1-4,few,CASSQLLGRLFF,TGCGCCAGCAGCCAACTCCTAGGCCGACTGTTTTTT
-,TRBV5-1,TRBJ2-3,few,CASSSTSDTQYF,TGCGCCAGCAGCTCTACGTCAGATACGCAGTATTTT
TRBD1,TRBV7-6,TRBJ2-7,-,CASSLLAHDRGGYEQYF,TGTGCCAGCAGCTTGCTAGCCCACGACAGGGGCGGCTATGAGCAGTACTTC
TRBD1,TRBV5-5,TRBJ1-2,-,CASSLRTGVGYTF,TGTGCCAGCAGCTTGAGGACAGGGGTCGGCTACACCTTC
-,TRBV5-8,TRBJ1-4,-,CATARDSLGELFF,TGTGCCACCGCCCGGGACTCTTTAGGGGAACTGTTTTTT